Listed below are T cell receptor beta chains from one sample, sequenced in a study of spatial heterogeneity in lung cancer. TCRdb re-analysed the 5' RACE reads in MiXCR, keeping a single row per CDR3 protein. Here the sample spans more than 10,000 distinct CDR3 sequences, 14% being singletons. Specimen: PBMCs, collected at surgery. Source of these receptors: a male donor with early-stage non-small cell lung cancer. Both conserved end residues are part of each CDR3. D genes are given only for firm matches. Size is omitted from some rows. Given values are once, few, many or a class for expanded clones.

d_gene | j_gene | v_gene | abundance | CDR3aa | CDR3nt
- | TRBJ2-7 | TRBV20-1 | - | CSARDPENYEQYF | TGCAGTGCTAGAGATCCGGAAAATTACGAGCAGTACTTC
- | TRBJ1-2 | TRBV27 | many | CASSLGGRTGYTF | TGTGCCAGCAGTTTGGGGGGGCGCACGGGCTACACCTTC
- | TRBJ1-1 | TRBV20-1 | - | CSAGGMSEAFF | TGCAGTGCTGGAGGGATGAGTGAAGCTTTCTTT
TRBD1 | TRBJ2-5 | TRBV9 | few | CASSAAAQGNVETQYF | TGTGCCAGCAGCGCAGCAGCACAGGGGAACGTAGAGACCCAGTACTTC
TRBD2 | TRBJ2-2 | TRBV6-2/TRBV6-3 | few | CASSKLAEDTGELFF | TGTGCCAGCAGCAAACTAGCGGAGGACACCGGGGAGCTGTTTTTT
- | TRBJ2-3 | TRBV7-2 | - | CASSRRRGTDTQYF | TGTGCCAGCAGCCGCCGAAGGGGCACAGATACGCAGTATTTT
- | TRBJ2-5 | TRBV28 | few | CASSLSFVIGETQYF | TGTGCCAGCAGTTTATCTTTCGTCATCGGAGAGACCCAGTACTTC
TRBD1 | TRBJ1-5 | TRBV19 | many | CASSRQGRAQPQHF | TGTGCCAGTAGTAGACAGGGGAGGGCTCAGCCCCAGCATTTT
- | TRBJ2-3 | TRBV25-1 | medium-sized | CASGIGAGDTDTQYF | TGTGCCAGCGGGATAGGGGCGGGCGACACAGATACGCAGTATTTT
- | TRBJ2-1 | TRBV6-6 | - | CASSYQIINEQFF | TGTGCCAGCAGTTACCAGATAATCAATGAGCAGTTCTTC
- | TRBJ2-2 | TRBV30 | medium-sized | CAWKKGGDTGELFF | TGTGCCTGGAAGAAAGGGGGAGATACCGGGGAGCTGTTTTTT
TRBD2 | TRBJ2-7 | TRBV9 | - | CASSVAPTSGDEQYF | TGTGCCAGCAGCGTAGCGCCGACTAGCGGCGACGAGCAGTACTTC
- | TRBJ2-5 | TRBV11-2 | many | CASSLVSQETQYF | TGTGCCAGCAGCCTAGTCAGTCAAGAGACCCAGTACTTC
TRBD2 | TRBJ2-1 | TRBV15 | - | CATSWGGDEQFF | TGTGCCACCAGCTGGGGAGGGGATGAGCAGTTCTTC
TRBD2 | TRBJ2-3 | TRBV7-2 | few | CASSLVGTSGAEDTQYF | TGTGCCAGCAGCTTAGTAGGGACTAGCGGGGCGGAAGATACGCAGTATTTT
- | TRBJ1-2 | TRBV7-2 | few | CASSLARRQTYGYTF | TGTGCCAGCAGCTTAGCGCGGAGACAGACTTATGGCTACACCTTC
- | TRBJ2-3 | TRBV5-1 | - | CASSHQTGITDTQYF | TGCGCCAGCAGCCATCAAACAGGGATCACAGATACGCAGTATTTT
TRBD2 | TRBJ2-1 | TRBV4-1 | many | CASSQLTSGGRNEQFF | TGCGCCAGCAGCCAACTAACTAGCGGGGGGAGAAATGAGCAGTTCTTC
- | TRBJ2-5 | TRBV7-2 | - | CASSLDGTQYF | TGTGCCAGCAGCTTAGACGGGACCCAGTACTTC
TRBD2 | TRBJ2-1 | TRBV19 | few | CASSSLADIYNEQFF | TGTGCCAGTAGTAGTCTAGCGGACATCTACAATGAGCAGTTCTTC
TRBD2 | TRBJ2-3 | TRBV7-9 | - | CASSPGWSGGPTDTQYF | TGTGCCAGCAGCCCTGGCTGGAGCGGGGGTCCCACAGATACGCAGTATTTT
- | TRBJ1-1 | TRBV12-3/TRBV12-4 | many | CASSLDLGTEAFF | TGTGCCAGCAGTTTAGATCTGGGTACTGAAGCTTTCTTT
TRBD1 | TRBJ1-6 | TRBV7-2 | few | CASSSFLGGANSPLHF | TGTGCCAGCAGCTCGTTCCTAGGGGGCGCTAATTCACCCCTCCACTTT
- | TRBJ1-6 | TRBV9 | few | CASSLSGPLHF | TGTGCCAGCAGCCTGAGCGGACCCCTCCACTTT
- | TRBJ1-1 | TRBV29-1 | few | CSVEPVLNTEAFF | TGCAGCGTTGAACCCGTGTTGAACACTGAAGCTTTCTTT
TRBD1 | TRBJ2-2 | TRBV14 | - | CASSQPGQGNTGELFF | TGTGCCAGCAGCCAACCGGGACAGGGGAACACCGGGGAGCTGTTTTTT
- | TRBJ1-5 | TRBV20-1 | - | CSATDRPNQPQHF | TGCAGTGCTACAGACAGACCAAATCAGCCCCAGCATTTT
TRBD1 | TRBJ2-3 | TRBV20-1 | few | CSATGGRTDTQYF | TGCAGTGCCACAGGGGGCCGCACAGATACGCAGTATTTT
TRBD1 | TRBJ2-7 | TRBV4-1 | few | CASSYYKGATYEQYF | TGCGCCAGCAGCTATTATAAGGGGGCGACCTACGAGCAGTACTTC
- | TRBJ1-1 | TRBV5-5 | many | CASSLQASQNTEAFF | TGTGCCAGCAGCTTGCAGGCCAGCCAGAACACTGAAGCTTTCTTT
- | TRBJ1-2 | TRBV7-2 | - | CASSLTGRYGYTF | TGTGCCAGCAGCTTGACAGGACGCTATGGCTACACCTTC
- | TRBJ1-5 | TRBV4-3 | many | CASSQDPPGAASNQPQHF | TGCGCCAGCAGCCAAGATCCCCCAGGGGCCGCTAGCAATCAGCCCCAGCATTTT
TRBD1 | TRBJ2-7 | TRBV27 | few | CASSFPGQGGHEQYF | TGTGCCAGCAGTTTTCCCGGACAGGGTGGCCACGAGCAGTACTTC
- | TRBJ2-1 | TRBV7-2 | few | CASTIRGVSSYNEQFF | TGTGCCAGCACGATAAGGGGGGTTAGCTCCTACAATGAGCAGTTCTTC
- | TRBJ2-2 | TRBV4-3 | - | CASSQEWGASTGELFF | TGCGCCAGCAGCCAAGAGTGGGGCGCGAGTACCGGGGAGCTGTTTTTT
- | TRBJ2-3 | TRBV10-3 | - | CAISGVYRPDTQYF | TGTGCCATCAGTGGAGTCTACCGCCCAGATACGCAGTATTTT
- | TRBJ2-1 | TRBV7-2 | few | CASSLYGANEQFF | TGTGCCAGCAGCTTATATGGGGCCAATGAGCAGTTCTTC
TRBD1 | TRBJ2-3 | TRBV19 | many | CASSMKGAKDTQYF | TGTGCCAGTAGTATGAAGGGGGCAAAAGATACGCAGTATTTT
- | TRBJ2-7 | TRBV4-3 | many | CASSQADGHTYEQYF | TGCGCCAGCAGCCAAGCAGACGGACACACCTACGAGCAGTACTTC
- | TRBJ2-7 | TRBV7-8 | - | CASSLLGPRAYEQYF | TGTGCCAGCAGCTTATTAGGACCGAGAGCCTACGAGCAGTACTTC
TRBD1 | TRBJ1-2 | TRBV5-1 | few | CASSFTGTGLDGYTF | TGCGCCAGCAGCTTCACCGGGACAGGGTTGGATGGCTACACCTTC
- | TRBJ1-1 | TRBV5-6 | many | CASSWWVENTEAFF | TGTGCCAGCAGCTGGTGGGTAGAGAACACTGAAGCTTTCTTT
- | TRBJ2-1 | TRBV6-6 | - | CASSYVLYNEQFF | TGTGCCAGCAGTTACGTTCTCTACAATGAGCAGTTCTTC
- | TRBJ2-1 | TRBV12-3/TRBV12-4 | few | CASSSSNEQFF | TGTGCCAGCAGTTCGAGCAATGAGCAGTTCTTC
- | TRBJ2-7 | TRBV7-9 | - | CASSLVGTYEQYF | TGTGCCAGCAGCTTAGTCGGTACCTACGAGCAGTACTTC
- | TRBJ1-4 | TRBV7-2 | many | CASSLAGSEKLFF | TGTGCCAGCAGCTTGGCGGGTAGTGAAAAACTGTTTTTT
TRBD1 | TRBJ2-5 | TRBV7-9 | - | CASSPGTGGGETQYF | TGTGCCAGCAGCCCCGGGACAGGGGGCGGCGAGACCCAGTACTTC
- | TRBJ2-7 | TRBV7-8 | few | CASSFARNYEQYF | TGTGCCAGCAGCTTCGCCCGGAACTACGAGCAGTACTTC
- | TRBJ1-1 | TRBV3-1 | many | CASSQDKGRVNAEAFF | TGTGCCAGCAGCCAAGATAAAGGCAGGGTTAACGCTGAAGCTTTCTTT
- | TRBJ1-6 | TRBV5-6 | few | CASSLWGGSYNSPLHF | TGTGCCAGCAGCTTGTGGGGGGGCTCCTATAATTCACCCCTCCACTTT
- | TRBJ2-5 | TRBV18 | few | CASSPPVRKETQYF | TGTGCCAGCTCACCACCAGTAAGAAAAGAGACCCAGTACTTC
- | TRBJ1-5 | TRBV10-3 | - | CAISESFPQHNQPQHF | TGTGCCATCAGTGAGTCCTTTCCACAGCATAATCAGCCCCAGCATTTT
- | TRBJ2-2 | TRBV28 | few | CASSLMEGADTGELFF | TGTGCCAGCAGTTTAATGGAGGGGGCAGACACCGGGGAGCTGTTTTTT
TRBD1 | TRBJ1-5 | TRBV20-1 | many | CSAPPSGGQPQHF | TGCAGTGCTCCTCCCTCAGGGGGTCAGCCCCAGCATTTT
- | TRBJ2-2 | TRBV7-8 | - | CASSLGTVNTGELFF | TGTGCCAGCAGCTTAGGGACGGTAAACACCGGGGAGCTGTTTTTT